This T cell receptor (delta chain) was documented in a study of delta chains in infants with herpesvirus infections. Study in general: The search targeted a public fetal Vdelta1/Vgamma8 clonotype after postnatal CMV infection.

There are a few counts of this clone. Its antigen is still unknown. Trimming at V came to 0 bases and at J to 0 bases, leaving 2 bases not matched to a gene. The CDR3 is 18 amino acids. The germline V gene has CDR1 GEAIGNYY and CDR2 EKD. General observations from the study: Among around 19 CMV-infected infants, several showed the public Vdelta1 clonotype. Limitations included few samples and no matched controls for race or environment. CMV-uninfected infants might carry this public clonotype below detection.

Gamma-chain- and delta-chain-specific primers converted PBMC RNA into TCR cDNA. TCRdb called clones anew from the RT-PCR reads with CATT. The table has more than 2,500 delta-chain clones, under 50% seen once. The receptor was isolated from a human donor who was a Ugandan infant, either HIV-exposed or HIV-unexposed (not recorded which). This chain connects TRDV2 to TRDJ3, with 9 nucleotides matching TRDD3. Here the sequenced sample was peripheral blood, taken at time point 4 of longitudinal follow-up. The CDR3: CACDTGGYRSWDTRQMFF. CDR3 DNA: TGTGCCTGTGACACCGGGGGATACCGCTCCTGGGACACCCGACAGATGTTTTTC.